Presented here are 4 T cell receptor beta chains from one specimen sequenced in a study of T cell responses to AZD1222 COVID-19 vaccine. Using immunoSEQ multiplex PCR, the repertoire was profiled, and TCRdb retains in-frame clones only, with some absent. The table records approximately 180,000 clones, about 93% of them present only once. This sample comprised peripheral blood, obtained 28 days after the second dose of the MenACWY control vaccine. These receptors all stem from an adult who received the MenACWY meningococcal vaccine as a control.

Here the CDR3 reads CASRDGTANTEAFF. The CDR3 region has the DNA TGTGCCAGCAGGGACGGGACAGCGAACACTGAAGCTTTCTTT. The genes are TRBV7-2 and TRBJ1-1, with 7 bases that match TRBD1. Germline assignment: CDR1 SGHTA and CDR2 FQGNSA. The ends lost 6 bases at V and 1 base at J; junction bases unmatched: 5. This CDR3 spans 14 amino acids.

CDR3 nucleotide sequence: TGTGCCAGCAGACCCGGACAGGGGGCTAATCAGCCCCAGCATTTT. Protein: CASRPGQGANQPQHF. The genes are TRBV7-2 and TRBJ1-5; TRBD1 aligns across 11 bases. From germline, CDR1 is SGHTA and CDR2 FQGNSA. Trimming took 6 bases from V and 4 from J; bases not matched to a gene: 5. This CDR3 comprises 15 residues.

The chain carries TRBV20-1 and TRBJ1-2; D ambiguous. The CDR3 sequence is 12 residues long. V was clipped by 3 bases and J by 2 bases, with 7 bases between them. From germline, CDR1 is DFQATT and CDR2 SNEGSKA (reference sequence). The CDR3 bases are TGCAGTGCTAGTCCGAACAACTATGGCTACACCTTC. Translated, it gives CSASPNNYGYTF.

CDR3 in DNA: TGTGCCAGCAGTTACCCCCCAGGGCGAAACAAAAACACTGAAGCTTTCTTT. Translation: CASSYPPGRNKNTEAFF. The chain recombines TRBV6-2 or TRBV6-3 with TRBJ1-1; D is perhaps TRBD1 (5 bases). Germline CDR1 MNHEY, CDR2 SVGEGT. V was pared by 2 bases and J by 2 bases, with 18 bases between. The CDR3 loop spans 17 amino acids.